By sample fraction, the clone carrying this TCR beta chain is medium-sized. Its antigen is unknown. The assay was immunoSEQ multiplex PCR, and TCRdb's table has in-frame clones only and misses some. Counted here are 55,000 to 75,000 clones, 65% to 75% occurring once; the ten biggest clones make up 7% to 10%. Every single patient, without exception, relapsed after autologous stem cell transplantation, and brentuximab vedotin exposure varied. This sample was taken from a study of PD-1 blockade in classical Hodgkin lymphoma. General study results and limits: The study found complete responders had baseline diversity similar to newly diagnosed patients.

V lost 1 base and J 2 bases, leaving 10 bases between the germline ends. There are 15 residues in the CDR3. Germline lookup yields CDR1 SEHNR and CDR2 FQNEAQ (reference sequence). The material sequenced was peripheral blood mononuclear cells (PBMCs), taken before the second cycle of nivolumab. This clonotype was sampled from a human donor with classical Hodgkin lymphoma. The V call is TRBV7-9, the J call TRBJ2-3; D is possibly TRBD2 (6 bases). DNA for the CDR3: TGTGCCAGCAGCTTAGGGGACTCTGACACAGATACGCAGTATTTT. It is translated as CASSLGDSDTDTQYF.